This T cell receptor beta chain was found in a study of cytomegalovirus exposure and HLA in healthy donors. It was with 60 Vbeta and 13 Jbeta primers that the PCR ran. Sequencing was performed with immunoSEQ multiplex PCR; in TCRdb, only in-frame clones are kept and a portion is missing. The table shows about 150,000 clones, with 80% occurring only once. Germline V gives CDR1 SEHNR, CDR2 FQNEAQ (reference sequence). Trimming removed 5 bases at V and 0 bases at J, with 11 bases between. CDR3 size: 15 residues. The table lists this clone with a count of one. What it binds is not known. General study points: An analysis that came later showed most CMV-associated TCR beta chains appearing HLA-restricted. The dataset shows that most TCR sequences were rare, while some public TCRs occurred in many donors.

This clonotype was obtained from a man aged 25 to 40 in good health and CMV-seropositive. This chain connects TRBV7-9 to TRBJ1-3; a weak D match, TRBD1 (5 bases). Sequencing was carried out using PBMCs. The CDR3 nucleotides are TGTGCCAGCAGCGGCGACGGGGGCTCTGGAAACACCATATATTTT. This translates into CASSGDGGSGNTIYF.